This T cell receptor beta chain appears in the sequencing data of a study of T cell responses to AZD1222 COVID-19 vaccine. General observations from the study: Donors were largely white British and mainly female; clonal diversity was possibly underestimated.

The CDR3 length is 16 residues. Germline CDR1 and CDR2: SGHAT and FQNNGV. V gave up 4 bases and J gave up 2 bases; unmatched junction bases: 9. The table lists this clone with a few counts. The antigen is unknown. TCRdb's table, derived via immunoSEQ multiplex PCR, lists solely in-frame clones and lacks some. The data show some 80,000 clones, with 85% to 90% seen just once and about 7% held by the top ten. Source: peripheral blood, taken on day 0 of AZD1222 vaccination. This sequence was found in an adult in good health. V is TRBV11-2 and J is TRBJ2-7; 9 bases fit TRBD1. The CDR3 spells CASSSEGGQGPYEQYF. The CDR3 DNA is TGTGCCAGCAGCTCCGAGGGGGGACAGGGTCCCTACGAGCAGTACTTC.